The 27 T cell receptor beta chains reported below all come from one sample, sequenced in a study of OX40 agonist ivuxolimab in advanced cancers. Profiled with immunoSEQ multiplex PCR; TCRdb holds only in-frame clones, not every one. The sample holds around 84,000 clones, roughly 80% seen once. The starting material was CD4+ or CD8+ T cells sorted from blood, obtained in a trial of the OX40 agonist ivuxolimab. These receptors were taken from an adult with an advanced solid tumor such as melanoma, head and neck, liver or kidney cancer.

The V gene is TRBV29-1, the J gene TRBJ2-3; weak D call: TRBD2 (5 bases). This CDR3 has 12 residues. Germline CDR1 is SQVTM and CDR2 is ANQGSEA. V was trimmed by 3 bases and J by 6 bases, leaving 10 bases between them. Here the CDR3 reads CSVDQRQDTQYF. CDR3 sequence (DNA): TGCAGCGTTGACCAGCGGCAGGATACGCAGTATTTT.

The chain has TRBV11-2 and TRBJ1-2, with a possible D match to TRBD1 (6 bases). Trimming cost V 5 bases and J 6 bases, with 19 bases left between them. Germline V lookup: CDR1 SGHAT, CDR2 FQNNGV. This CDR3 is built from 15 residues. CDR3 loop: CASSPYRGGENGYTF. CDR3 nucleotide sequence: TGTGCCAGCAGCCCCTACCGGGGGGGCGAGAATGGCTACACCTTC.

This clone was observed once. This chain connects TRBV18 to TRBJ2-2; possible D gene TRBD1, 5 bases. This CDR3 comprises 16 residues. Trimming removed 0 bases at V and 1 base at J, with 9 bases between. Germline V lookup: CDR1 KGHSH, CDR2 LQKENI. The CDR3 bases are TGTGCCAGCTCACCACCGAACCAGGGGAACACCGGGGAGCTGTTTTTT. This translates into CASSPPNQGNTGELFF.

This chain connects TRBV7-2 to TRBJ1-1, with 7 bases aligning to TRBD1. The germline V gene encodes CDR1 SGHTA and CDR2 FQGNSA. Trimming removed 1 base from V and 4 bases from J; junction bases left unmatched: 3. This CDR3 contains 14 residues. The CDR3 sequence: CASSLDRGGTEAFF. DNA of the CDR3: TGTGCCAGCAGCTTAGACAGGGGAGGCACTGAAGCTTTCTTT.

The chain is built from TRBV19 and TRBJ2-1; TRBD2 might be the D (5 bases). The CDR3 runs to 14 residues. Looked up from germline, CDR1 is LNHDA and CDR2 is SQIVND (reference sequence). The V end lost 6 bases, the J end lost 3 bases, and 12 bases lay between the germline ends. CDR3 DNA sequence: TGTGCCAGTAGCGACGGGAAGAACTACAATGAGCAGTTCTTC. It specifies CASSDGKNYNEQFF.

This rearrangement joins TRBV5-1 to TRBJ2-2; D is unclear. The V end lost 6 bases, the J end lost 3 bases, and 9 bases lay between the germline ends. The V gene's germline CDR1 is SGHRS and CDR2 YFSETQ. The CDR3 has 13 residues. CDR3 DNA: TGCGCCAGCAACTTTGTGGACACCGGGGAGCTGTTTTTT. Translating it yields CASNFVDTGELFF.

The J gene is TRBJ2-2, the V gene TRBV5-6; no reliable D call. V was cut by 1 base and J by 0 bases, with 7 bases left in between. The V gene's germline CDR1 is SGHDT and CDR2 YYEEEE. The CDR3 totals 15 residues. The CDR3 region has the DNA TGTGCCAGCAGCTTGCCCGGAGCGAACACCGGGGAGCTGTTTTTT. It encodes CASSLPGANTGELFF.

CDR3 loop: CASSRYLNTGELFF. The CDR3 DNA reads TGTGCCAGCAGTCGGTACTTGAACACCGGGGAGCTGTTTTTT. The chain couples TRBV7-6 to TRBJ2-2; D remains ambiguous. V lost 6 bases to trimming and J lost 1 base, with 9 bases between them. The V gene's germline CDR1 is SGHVS and CDR2 FNYEAQ. This CDR3 has 14 amino acids.

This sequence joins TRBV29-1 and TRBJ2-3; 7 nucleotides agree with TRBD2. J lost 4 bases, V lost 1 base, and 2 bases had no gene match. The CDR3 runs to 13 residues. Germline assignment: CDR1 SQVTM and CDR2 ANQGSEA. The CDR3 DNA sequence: TGCAGCGTTGAAGGGGGGGGTGCAGATACGCAGTATTTT. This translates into CSVEGGGADTQYF.

The CDR3 DNA follows: TGTGCCAGCAGCTTCGCACCAGAATACTCTGGGGCCAACGTCCTGACTTTC. This translates into CASSFAPEYSGANVLTF. The J gene is TRBJ2-6, the V gene TRBV11-2, with D uncertain. The CDR3 is 17 amino acids. Trimming took 3 bases from V and 0 from J, leaving 12 bases between them. Germline CDR1 is SGHAT and CDR2 is FQNNGV. The variable domain in full, completed from reference TRBV11-2 and TRBJ2-6, reads EAGVAQSPRYKIIEKRQSVAFWCNPISGHATLYWYQQILGQGPKLLIQFQNNGVVDDSQLPKDRFSAERLKGVDSTLKIQPAKLEDSAVYLCASSFAPEYSGANVLTFGAGSRLTVL.

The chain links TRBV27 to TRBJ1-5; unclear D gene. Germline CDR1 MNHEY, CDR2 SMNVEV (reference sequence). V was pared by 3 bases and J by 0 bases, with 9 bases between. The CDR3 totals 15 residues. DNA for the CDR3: TGTGCCAGCAGTTTTAAGGTGAATAGCAATCAGCCCCAGCATTTT. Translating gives CASSFKVNSNQPQHF.

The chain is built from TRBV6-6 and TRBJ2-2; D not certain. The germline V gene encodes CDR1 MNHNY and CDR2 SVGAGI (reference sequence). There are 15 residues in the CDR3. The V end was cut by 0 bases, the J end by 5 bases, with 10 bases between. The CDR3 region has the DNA TGTGCCAGCAGTTACTCCGGGCCCGCGACCGGGGAGCTGTTTTTT. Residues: CASSYSGPATGELFF.

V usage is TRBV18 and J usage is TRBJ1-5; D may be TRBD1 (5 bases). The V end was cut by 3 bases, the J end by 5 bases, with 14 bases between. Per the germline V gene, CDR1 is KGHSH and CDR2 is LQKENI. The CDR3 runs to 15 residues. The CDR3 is CASSPDWVRDQPQHF. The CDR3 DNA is TGTGCCAGCTCACCGGACTGGGTCAGGGATCAGCCCCAGCATTTT.

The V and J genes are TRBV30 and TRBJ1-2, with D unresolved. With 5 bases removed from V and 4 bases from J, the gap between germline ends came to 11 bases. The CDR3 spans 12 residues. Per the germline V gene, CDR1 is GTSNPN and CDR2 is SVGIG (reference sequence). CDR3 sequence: CAWGRAFYGYTF. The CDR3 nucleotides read TGTGCCTGGGGGAGGGCATTCTATGGCTACACCTTC.

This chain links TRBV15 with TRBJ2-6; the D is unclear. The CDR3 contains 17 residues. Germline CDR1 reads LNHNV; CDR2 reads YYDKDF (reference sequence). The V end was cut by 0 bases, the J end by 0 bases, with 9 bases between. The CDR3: CATSRDLVSSGANVLTF. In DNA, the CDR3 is TGTGCCACCAGCAGAGATCTAGTAAGCTCTGGGGCCAACGTCCTGACTTTC.

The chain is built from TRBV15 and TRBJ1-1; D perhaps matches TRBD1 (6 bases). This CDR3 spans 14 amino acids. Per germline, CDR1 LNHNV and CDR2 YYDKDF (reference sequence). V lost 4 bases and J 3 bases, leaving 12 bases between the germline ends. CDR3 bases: TGTGCCACCAGCAACCCCGGGGGCTACACTGAAGCTTTCTTT. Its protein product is CATSNPGGYTEAFF.

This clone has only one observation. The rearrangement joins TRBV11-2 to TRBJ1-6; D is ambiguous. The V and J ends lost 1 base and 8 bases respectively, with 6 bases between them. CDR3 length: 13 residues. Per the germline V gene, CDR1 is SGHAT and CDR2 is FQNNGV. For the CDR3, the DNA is TGTGCCAGCAGCTTAGTAAGCGATTCACCCCTCCACTTT. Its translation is CASSLVSDSPLHF. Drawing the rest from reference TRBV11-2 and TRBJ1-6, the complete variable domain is EAGVAQSPRYKIIEKRQSVAFWCNPISGHATLYWYQQILGQGPKLLIQFQNNGVVDDSQLPKDRFSAERLKGVDSTLKIQPAKLEDSAVYLCASSLVSDSPLHFGNGTRLTVT.

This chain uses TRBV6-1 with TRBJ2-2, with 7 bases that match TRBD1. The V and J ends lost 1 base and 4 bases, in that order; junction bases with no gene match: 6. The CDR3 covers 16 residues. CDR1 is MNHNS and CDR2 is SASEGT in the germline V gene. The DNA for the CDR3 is TGTGCCAGCAGTGAAGGCACAGGGGACCCCACCGGGGAGCTGTTTTTT. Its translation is CASSEGTGDPTGELFF.

The CDR3 coding sequence is TGCAGTGCTAGAGATCGATCCATTCAGTACTTC. Translation gives CSARDRSIQYF. The V and J genes are TRBV20-1 and TRBJ2-4; no clear D gene. Germline V gene sequence: CDR1 DFQATT, CDR2 SNEGSKA (reference sequence). Trimming removed 0 bases at V and 9 bases at J, with 6 bases between. The CDR3 contains 11 residues.

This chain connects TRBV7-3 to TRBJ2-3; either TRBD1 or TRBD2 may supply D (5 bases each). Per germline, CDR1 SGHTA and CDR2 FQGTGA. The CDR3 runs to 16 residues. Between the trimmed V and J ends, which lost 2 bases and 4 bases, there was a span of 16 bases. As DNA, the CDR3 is TGTGCCAGCAGCTTACAGCCCGGGACGGGATCAGATACGCAGTATTTT. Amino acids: CASSLQPGTGSDTQYF. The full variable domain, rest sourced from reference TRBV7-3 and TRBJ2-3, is GAGVSQTPSNKVTEKGKYVELRCDPISGHTALYWYRQSLGQGPEFLIYFQGTGAADDSGLPNDRFFAVRPEGSVSTLKIQRTERGDSAVYLCASSLQPGTGSDTQYFGPGTRLTVL.

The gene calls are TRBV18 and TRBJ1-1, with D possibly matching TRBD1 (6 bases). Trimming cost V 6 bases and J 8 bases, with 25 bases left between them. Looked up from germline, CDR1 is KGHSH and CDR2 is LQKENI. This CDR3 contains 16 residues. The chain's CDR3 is CASSDLDPVQGREAFF. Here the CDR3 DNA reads TGTGCCAGCTCCGACTTGGATCCGGTCCAGGGGCGCGAAGCTTTCTTT.

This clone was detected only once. In nucleotides, the CDR3 is TGCGCCAGCAGCCAAGCTTGGGCAGGGGAAGAGACCCAGTACTTC. Its translation is CASSQAWAGEETQYF. The chain links TRBV4-3 to TRBJ2-5; possible D gene TRBD1, 6 bases. V was shortened by 1 base and J by 3 bases, with 12 bases between the two germline ends. CDR3 length: 15 amino acids. Germline V lookup: CDR1 LGHNA, CDR2 YSLEER.

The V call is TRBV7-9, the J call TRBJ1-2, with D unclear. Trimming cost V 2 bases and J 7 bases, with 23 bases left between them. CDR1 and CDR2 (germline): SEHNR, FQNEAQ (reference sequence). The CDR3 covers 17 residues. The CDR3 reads CASSLNNPEASRVGYTF. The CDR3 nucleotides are TGTGCCAGCAGCTTAAATAACCCTGAAGCGTCCCGCGTTGGCTACACCTTC.

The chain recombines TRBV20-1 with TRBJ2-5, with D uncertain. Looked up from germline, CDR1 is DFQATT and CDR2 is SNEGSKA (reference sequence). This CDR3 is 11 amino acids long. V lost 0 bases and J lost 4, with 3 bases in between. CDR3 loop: CSARDIETQYF. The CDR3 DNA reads TGCAGTGCTAGAGATATAGAGACCCAGTACTTC.

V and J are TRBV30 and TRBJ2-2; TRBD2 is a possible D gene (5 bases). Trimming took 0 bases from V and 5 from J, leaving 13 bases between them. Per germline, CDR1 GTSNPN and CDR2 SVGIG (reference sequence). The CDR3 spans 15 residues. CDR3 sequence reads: CAWSVFRTGTGELFF. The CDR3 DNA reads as TGTGCCTGGAGTGTATTTCGGACGGGGACCGGGGAGCTGTTTTTT.

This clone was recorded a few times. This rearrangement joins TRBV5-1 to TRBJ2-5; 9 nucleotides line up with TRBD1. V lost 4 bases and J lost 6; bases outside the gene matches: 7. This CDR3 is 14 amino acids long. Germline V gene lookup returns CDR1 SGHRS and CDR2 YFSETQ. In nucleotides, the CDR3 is TGCGCCAGCAGCCCCGGGACAGGGATTAAGACCCAGTACTTC. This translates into CASSPGTGIKTQYF.

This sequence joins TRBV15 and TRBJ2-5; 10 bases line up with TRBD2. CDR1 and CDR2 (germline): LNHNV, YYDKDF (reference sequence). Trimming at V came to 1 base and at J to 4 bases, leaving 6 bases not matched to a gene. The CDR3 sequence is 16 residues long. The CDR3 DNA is TGTGCCACCAGCAGAGGATCTAGCGGGAGCGGAGAGACCCAGTACTTC. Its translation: CATSRGSSGSGETQYF.